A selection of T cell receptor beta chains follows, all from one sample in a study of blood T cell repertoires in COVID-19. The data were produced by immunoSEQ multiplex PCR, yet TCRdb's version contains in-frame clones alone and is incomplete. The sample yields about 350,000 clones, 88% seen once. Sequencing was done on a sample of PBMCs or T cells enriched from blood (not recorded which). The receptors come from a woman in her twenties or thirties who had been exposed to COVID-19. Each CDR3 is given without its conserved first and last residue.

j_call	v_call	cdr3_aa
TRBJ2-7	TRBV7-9	ASSLRLGWGTDRYEQY
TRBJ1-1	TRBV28	ASSLWTARPMNTEAF
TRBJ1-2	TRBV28	ASSTTGVGGYT
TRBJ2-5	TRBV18	ASSQRETQY
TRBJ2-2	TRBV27	ASSYREPTGELF
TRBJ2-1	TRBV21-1	ASPSGLTNEQF
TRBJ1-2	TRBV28	ASSLGGNGYT
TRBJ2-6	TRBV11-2	ASNPDRASGANVLT
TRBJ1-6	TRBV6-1	ASSEVSDPYSPLH
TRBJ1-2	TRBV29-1	SVPRGREGYT
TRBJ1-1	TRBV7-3	ASSLKGQGPTEAF
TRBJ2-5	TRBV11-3	ASSLGVGAETQY
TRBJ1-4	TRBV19	ASSMSQGHEKLF
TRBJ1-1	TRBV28	ASTPPVGGTEAF
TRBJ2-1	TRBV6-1	ASSEIGGYNEQF
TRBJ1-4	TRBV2	ASSLDIGRLF
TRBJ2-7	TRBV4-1	ASSQDAQGVSYEQY
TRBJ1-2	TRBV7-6	ASSSGQVYGYT
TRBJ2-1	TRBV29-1	SAPPPGTSGYYNEQF
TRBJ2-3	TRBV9	ASSSVALAGPDTQY
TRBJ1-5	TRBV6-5	ASSPMGGLLQPQH
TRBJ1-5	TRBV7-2	ASSLGLRRINQPQH